The 5 T cell receptor beta chains presented below share a single source sample, sequenced in a study of shared clonotypes between healthy human individuals (dated by TCRdb to 2018 to 2020). The library was produced with the immunoSEQ multiplex PCR assay. Drawn from immuneACCESS, this table holds only the in-frame rearrangements with V and J called that TCRdb kept. Clones are partly lost; checked studies trace under half to an unresolved V gene and leave the rest unexplained. This sample holds approximately 2.4 million clones; 90% to 97% were observed only once. The ten largest clones capture roughly 0.13% of the sample. Sequenced sample: naive CD4+ T cells sorted from blood. The intended sense of this specimen's cell subset or site label: CD45RA+ positively selected. These receptors were collected from a young man in good health.

Details on this clone: Within the sample, other DNA sequences also encode this same CDR3. The chain links TRBV5-1 to TRBJ2-1; 12 nucleotides line up with TRBD2. CDR1 is SGHRS and CDR2 is YFSETQ in the germline V gene. The CDR3 is made up of 15 amino acids. V trimming: 4 bases; J trimming: 5 bases; junction bases outside the gene matches: 4. CDR3 loop: CASSLAGGPHNEQFF. The CDR3 DNA reads TGCGCCAGCAGCCTAGCGGGAGGGCCGCACAATGAGCAGTTCTTC. The full variable domain, in which reference TRBV5-1 and TRBJ2-1 provide the parts outside the CDR3, is KAGVTQTPRYLIKTRGQQVTLSCSPISGHRSVSWYQQTPGQGLQFLFEYFSETQRNKGNFPGRFSGRQFSNSRSEMNVSTLELGDSALYLCASSLAGGPHNEQFFGPGTRLTVL.

The table lists this clone with a count of one. This sequence joins TRBV7-9 and TRBJ1-1; 11 bases line up with TRBD1. J was trimmed by 6 bases and V by 3 bases; bases with no gene match: 9. Germline CDR1 and CDR2: SEHNR and FQNEAQ (reference sequence). CDR3 length equals 16 residues. The CDR3 nucleotides are TGTGCCAGCAGCTTTCATCGGACAGGGGGCGCGTCTGAAGCTTTCTTT. Translated, it gives CASSFHRTGGASEAFF.

This chain links TRBV15 with TRBJ1-2, with TRBD1 identical over 8 bases. V was clipped by 2 bases and J by 6 bases; unmatched bases: 5. This CDR3 is 14 amino acids long. Germline CDR1 is LNHNV and CDR2 is YYDKDF (reference sequence). The CDR3 spells CATSRSDRGNGYTF. DNA of the CDR3: TGTGCCACCAGCAGAAGCGACAGGGGAAATGGCTACACCTTC.

This sequence joins TRBV7-2 and TRBJ1-6; maybe TRBD1 (5 bases). CDR3 size: 16 residues. Trimming cost V 1 base and J 7 bases, with 14 bases left between them. Germline assignment: CDR1 SGHTA and CDR2 FQGNSA. The CDR3 sequence is CASSLVEGLRNSPLHF. In nucleotides, the CDR3 is TGTGCCAGCAGCTTAGTTGAGGGGCTCAGAAATTCACCCCTCCACTTT.

The chain recombines TRBV6-1 with TRBJ1-2; D possibly corresponds to TRBD1 (6 bases). V lost 6 bases, J lost 4 bases, and 15 bases lay in between. The CDR3 contains 14 residues. The germline V gene has CDR1 MNHNS and CDR2 SASEGT. CDR3 coding DNA: TGTGCCAGCAGGGAAACAGGGACGGTCTATGGCTACACCTTC. Residues: CASRETGTVYGYTF.